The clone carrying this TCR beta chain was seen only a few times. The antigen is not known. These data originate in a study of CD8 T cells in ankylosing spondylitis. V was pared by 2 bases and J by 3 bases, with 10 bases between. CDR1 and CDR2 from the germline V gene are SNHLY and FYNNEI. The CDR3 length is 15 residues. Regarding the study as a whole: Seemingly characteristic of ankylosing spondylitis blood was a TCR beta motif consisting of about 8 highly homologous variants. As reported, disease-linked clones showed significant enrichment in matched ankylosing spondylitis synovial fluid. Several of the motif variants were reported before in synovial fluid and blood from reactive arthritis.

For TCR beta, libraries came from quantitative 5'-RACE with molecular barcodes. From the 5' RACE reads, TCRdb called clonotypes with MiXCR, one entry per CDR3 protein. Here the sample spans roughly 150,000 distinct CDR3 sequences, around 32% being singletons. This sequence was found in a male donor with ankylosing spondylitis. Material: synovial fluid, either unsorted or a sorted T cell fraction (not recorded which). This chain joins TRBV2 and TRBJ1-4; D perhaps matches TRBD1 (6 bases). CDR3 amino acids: CASSESGGPNEKLFF. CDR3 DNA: TGTGCCAGCAGTGAATCGGGGGGCCCTAATGAAAAACTGTTTTTT.